This T cell receptor beta chain is drawn from a study of siplizumab effects on memory and regulatory T cells. Study conclusions and caveats: Researchers could map only a minor fraction of alloreactive clones to unstimulated subsets. Alloreactive sequences traceable to unstimulated CD4+ memory cells were significantly reduced by siplizumab. Suppressive capability of dividing Tregs from siplizumab cultures went unverified.

Clones were sequenced by immunoSEQ multiplex PCR, and TCRdb holds only the in-frame ones, with some missing. The sample holds more than 60,000 clones, about 96% seen once. Concerning this clone itself: Its target is not known.

The CDR3 is made up of 12 amino acids. The germline V gene encodes CDR1 SGHTA and CDR2 FQGTGA. Deletions cut 3 bases from V and 6 bases from J, with 7 bases between. The chain has TRBV7-3 and TRBJ2-3; D gene uncertain. The TCR comes from a human donor in good health. The sequenced material came from naive CD8+ T cells sorted from blood. The chain's CDR3 is CASSFHGDTQYF. The CDR3 DNA is TGTGCCAGCAGCTTTCACGGTGATACGCAGTATTTT.